Presented here are 7 T cell receptor beta chains from one specimen sequenced in a study of cytomegalovirus exposure and HLA in healthy donors. The PCR used 60 Vbeta and 13 Jbeta primers. Data came from immunoSEQ multiplex PCR; TCRdb stores just in-frame clones and leaves some out. The sample holds roughly 110,000 clones, roughly 80% seen once. Sequencing was performed on PBMCs. These receptors originate from a man aged 30 to 39 in good health and CMV-seronegative.

J is TRBJ1-2 and V is TRBV6-1; D is uncertain. The CDR3 totals 13 residues. Germline CDR1 MNHNS, CDR2 SASEGT. The germline V and J ends were trimmed by 8 bases and 4 bases, with 14 bases remaining between them. In nucleotides, the CDR3 is TGTGCCAGCCGACTAGGTGCGGCCTATGGCTACACCTTC. Its translation: CASRLGAAYGYTF.

This rearrangement joins TRBV11-2 to TRBJ1-1, with D maybe TRBD1 (6 bases). The CDR3 is 14 amino acids. From germline, CDR1 is SGHAT and CDR2 FQNNGV. Trimming stripped 4 bases from V and 3 bases from J, with 12 bases between. The CDR3 reads CASSSSYRDTEAFF. CDR3 bases: TGTGCCAGCAGCTCATCATACAGGGACACTGAAGCTTTCTTT.

This sequence joins TRBV14 and TRBJ1-1; D uncertain. This CDR3 spans 14 amino acids. Germline assignment: CDR1 SGHDN and CDR2 FVKESK. V was pared by 5 bases and J by 0 bases, with 10 bases between. Here the CDR3 reads CASSKAGMNTEAFF. The CDR3, as DNA: TGTGCCAGCAGCAAGGCGGGGATGAACACTGAAGCTTTCTTT.

V and J are TRBV5-4 and TRBJ1-2, with a weak D call TRBD1 (6 bases). V lost 4 bases to trimming and J lost 0 bases, with 13 bases between them. Germline-derived CDR1 and CDR2 are SGHNT and YYREEE (reference sequence). The CDR3 length is 15 residues. The chain's CDR3 is CASSPGTYTNYGYTF. The CDR3 region has the DNA TGTGCCAGCAGCCCCGGGACATACACTAACTATGGCTACACCTTC.

The chain uses TRBV11-2 and TRBJ1-2; D perhaps matches TRBD1 (6 bases). V lost 5 bases and J 7 bases, leaving 17 bases between the germline ends. The germline CDR1 and CDR2 sequences are SGHAT and FQNNGV. CDR3 length: 14 amino acids. CDR3 in DNA: TGTGCCAGCAGCGGGCTAAGGGGGTGGGGTGGCTACACCTTC. It translates to CASSGLRGWGGYTF.

Only one count was recorded for this clone. The J gene is TRBJ2-5, the V gene TRBV9; TRBD2 might be the D (6 bases). The CDR3 runs to 12 residues. Germline V gives CDR1 SGDLS, CDR2 YYNGEE. V shed 7 bases and J shed 4 bases, with 11 bases lying between them. As DNA, the CDR3 is TGTGCCAGCGGGCGGGGTGGAGAGACCCAGTACTTC. It translates to CASGRGGETQYF.

This clone showed up just once. The chain has TRBV29-1 and TRBJ2-6; the match to TRBD2 covers 7 bases. J lost 3 bases, V lost 4 bases, and 3 bases had no gene match. The CDR3 extends over 14 amino acids. Per the germline V gene, CDR1 is SQVTM and CDR2 is ANQGSEA. This CDR3 reads CSVGGGLGANVLTF. The CDR3 DNA follows: TGCAGCGTTGGCGGGGGACTTGGGGCCAACGTCCTGACTTTC.